A single sample is the source of the 28 T cell receptor beta chains below, sequenced in a study of blood T cells in healthy people across ages. The use of a sample-barcoded 5' primer and a J-beta primer mix characterized a second PCR of about 7 to 12 cycles. TCRdb analysed the 5' RACE reads with MiXCR anew, one entry per CDR3 protein. The repertoire consists of over 700,000 distinct CDR3 sequences, with about 48% occurring once and the leading ten covering roughly 37%. Sequencing was performed on blood. These receptors all come from a man at least 80 years old in good health.

The genes are TRBV29-1 and TRBJ2-5, with TRBD1 matching 8 bases. Germline V gene lookup returns CDR1 SQVTM and CDR2 ANQGSEA. The CDR3 consists of 13 residues. Trimming cost V 6 bases and J 4 bases; bases outside gene matches: 7. In DNA form, the CDR3 reads TGCAGCGTCAACAGGGGGATTGGAGAGACCCAGTACTTC. Translation gives CSVNRGIGETQYF.

This clonotype was counted only a few times. The V and J genes are TRBV7-2 and TRBJ2-3; D is perhaps TRBD1 (5 bases). This CDR3 contains 15 residues. Germline V CDR1 and CDR2: SGHTA, FQGNSA. The V end was cut by 2 bases, the J end by 14 bases, with 23 bases between. The CDR3 DNA reads as TGTGCCAGCAGCTTACTCACGACAGAGCACAGATACGCGTATTTT. Translation gives CASSLLTTEHRYAYF.

The chain couples TRBV11-2 to TRBJ1-1, with D possibly TRBD1 on 6 matching bases. The V gene's germline CDR1 is SGHAT and CDR2 FQNNGV. The V end lost 6 bases, the J end lost 8 bases, and 16 bases lay between the germline ends. CDR3 length: 13 residues. The CDR3 here is CASSRGGGKEAFF. As DNA, the CDR3 is TGTGCCAGCAGTCGGGGAGGGGGAAAGGAAGCTTTCTTT.

The chain carries TRBV20-1 and TRBJ2-5, with D tentatively TRBD1 (6 bases). The germline gives CDR1 DFQATT, CDR2 SNEGSKA (reference sequence). The V and J ends lost 3 bases and 1 base respectively, with 9 bases between them. The CDR3 sequence is 13 residues long. The CDR3 here is CSASPDSQETQYF. In DNA, the CDR3 is TGCAGTGCTAGCCCGGACAGCCAAGAGACCCAGTACTTC.

This chain links TRBV27 with TRBJ1-2, with D perhaps matching TRBD1 (5 bases). Germline V lookup: CDR1 MNHEY, CDR2 SMNVEV (reference sequence). Trimming pared 6 bases from V and 7 bases from J, leaving 18 bases between. The CDR3 totals 14 residues. The CDR3 protein is CASSDGGWRRGYTF. In nucleotides, the CDR3 is TGTGCCAGCAGCGATGGGGGGTGGCGTCGTGGCTACACCTTC.

This clonotype was seen a handful of times. CDR3 DNA: TGTGCCATCAGTGGACCGGGACTAGCGGGAGTGAGAGATACGCAGTATTTT. Its translation: CAISGPGLAGVRDTQYF. V and J are TRBV10-3 and TRBJ2-3, with 14 bases identical to TRBD2. With V trimmed by 4 bases and J by 5 bases, 8 bases remained unmatched. The CDR3 length is 17 residues. The germline V gene encodes CDR1 ENHRY and CDR2 SYGVKD.

The rearrangement joins TRBV15 to TRBJ2-3; 9 nucleotides match TRBD2. This CDR3 region has 15 residues. V lost 3 bases to trimming and J lost 3 bases; unmatched junction nucleotides: 4. The germline V gene has CDR1 LNHNV and CDR2 YYDKDF (reference sequence). The CDR3 reads CATSSPGLATDTQYF. The CDR3 DNA reads TGTGCCACCAGCAGCCCGGGACTAGCTACAGATACGCAGTATTTT.

The chain links TRBV5-5 to TRBJ2-3; D possibly uses TRBD1 or TRBD2 (5 bases each). The V gene's germline CDR1 is SGHKS and CDR2 YYEKEE (reference sequence). V was trimmed by 2 bases and J by 14 bases, leaving 21 bases between them. CDR3 length: 14 amino acids. The CDR3 reads CASSFPGDHRYAYF. CDR3 DNA sequence: TGTGCCAGCAGCTTTCCTGGGGACCACAGATACGCGTATTTT.

In this sample, this clonotype turned up many times. The rearrangement joins TRBV9 to TRBJ2-1, with 11 bases aligning to TRBD2. The CDR3 contains 17 residues. CDR1 and CDR2 (germline): SGDLS, YYNGEE. Germline trimming cut 0 bases from V and 3 bases from J; bases unmatched to any gene: 5. CDR3 sequence reads: CASSVDSGRAGYNEQFF. The CDR3 DNA reads as TGTGCCAGCAGCGTAGATAGCGGGAGGGCCGGCTACAATGAGCAGTTCTTC.

This clonotype was found a few times. The chain is built from TRBV12-3 or TRBV12-4 and TRBJ2-5; D may be TRBD1 (8 bases). The CDR3 has 16 residues. The V end lost 6 bases, the J end lost 2 bases, and 19 bases lay between the germline ends. CDR3 nucleotide sequence: TGTGCCAGCAGCTTTGCGACAGGGGAGGGTCAAGAGACCCAGTACTTC. Its translation is CASSFATGEGQETQYF.

J is TRBJ1-2 and V is TRBV29-1; D gene ambiguous. The CDR3 sequence is 13 residues long. Germline lookup yields CDR1 SQVTM and CDR2 ANQGSEA. Trimming stripped 7 bases from V and 7 bases from J, with 19 bases between. CDR3 nucleotide sequence: TGCAGCGCAATCTCTAAATGGAGAGGTGGCTACACCTTC. Amino acids: CSAISKWRGGYTF.

This clonotype appeared a few times. The chain recombines TRBV7-2 with TRBJ2-5; 16 nucleotides agree with TRBD2. Germline loops: CDR1 SGHTA, CDR2 FQGNSA. V was pared by 3 bases and J by 6 bases, with 4 bases of the junction left unmatched. The CDR3 covers 16 residues. CDR3 in DNA: TGTGCCAGCAGCTTGGGACTAGCGGGAGGGGCACAGACCCAGTACTTC. Its protein is CASSLGLAGGAQTQYF.

This clonotype was observed once. The J gene is TRBJ2-5, the V gene TRBV20-1; D may be TRBD2 (5 bases). Germline-derived CDR1 and CDR2 are DFQATT and SNEGSKA (reference sequence). Trimming cost V 3 bases and J 11 bases, with 28 bases left between them. This CDR3 contains 16 residues. CDR3 sequence: CSARDHNSETYNEQYF. The CDR3, as DNA: TGCAGTGCTAGGGACCACAATAGCGAGACCTACAATGAGCAGTACTTC.

The chain uses TRBV28 and TRBJ2-3, with D unclear. The CDR3 contains 13 residues. V was trimmed by 7 bases and J by 4 bases, leaving 12 bases between them. The germline CDR1 and CDR2 sequences are MDHEN and SYDVKM. For the CDR3, the DNA is TGTGCCAGCAAAGTAAGGGCCCCAGATACGCAGTATTTT. Its translation is CASKVRAPDTQYF.

CDR3 protein: CATSDAGGYGYTF. DNA for the CDR3: TGTGCCACCAGTGACGCAGGGGGGTATGGCTACACCTTC. This sequence joins TRBV24-1 and TRBJ1-2; 7 nucleotides align to TRBD1. Per the germline V gene, CDR1 is KGHDR and CDR2 is SFDVKD. This CDR3 spans 13 amino acids. The ends lost 4 bases at V and 5 bases at J; junction bases unmatched: 3.

The rearrangement uses TRBV27 and TRBJ2-6; D ambiguous. The CDR3 is 15 amino acids. The V end lost 6 bases, the J end lost 3 bases, and 12 bases lay between the germline ends. Germline-derived CDR1 and CDR2 are MNHEY and SMNVEV (reference sequence). This chain's CDR3 is CASSPPLFGANVLTF. The CDR3 DNA is TGTGCCAGCAGCCCACCCCTATTTGGGGCCAACGTCCTGACTTTC.

The chain employs TRBV20-1 and TRBJ2-5; 11 bases are shared with TRBD2. V lost 0 bases, J lost 11 bases, and 11 bases stayed unmatched. The CDR3 spans 15 residues. Germline V CDR1 and CDR2: DFQATT, SNEGSKA (reference sequence). CDR3 loop: CSARDGSGRDNEQYF. The CDR3 DNA follows: TGCAGTGCTAGAGATGGTAGCGGGAGGGACAATGAGCAGTACTTC.

This clonotype has just one count. The chain recombines TRBV9 with TRBJ1-3; TRBD1 is a possible D gene (6 bases). Germline CDR1 SGDLS, CDR2 YYNGEE. V was clipped by 0 bases and J by 4 bases, with 11 bases between them. CDR3 size: 15 residues. The CDR3 reads CASSVALGAGNTIYF. CDR3 nucleotide sequence: TGTGCCAGCAGCGTAGCTCTGGGGGCGGGAAACACCATATATTTT.

Only one count was recorded for this clonotype. The chain is built from TRBV30 and TRBJ2-7; 12 bases line up with TRBD2. This CDR3 is built from 16 residues. The V gene end was trimmed by 1 base and the J gene end by 2 bases; junction bases not matched to a gene: 6. Germline V CDR1 and CDR2: GTSNPN, SVGIG (reference sequence). The CDR3 region has the DNA TGTGCCTGGAGTGCTTCGAGGACTAGCGGGGCCTACGAGCAGTACTTC. Protein: CAWSASRTSGAYEQYF.

The rearrangement links TRBV10-3 to TRBJ2-7; tentative D call: TRBD1 (5 bases). Trimming shortened V by 7 bases and J by 0 bases, and 13 bases separated the two germline ends. The CDR3 length is 14 residues. The germline V gene has CDR1 ENHRY and CDR2 SYGVKD. CDR3 nucleotides: TGTGCCATCAAGCCCTCGGACATCTCCTACGAGCAGTACTTC. Translating gives CAIKPSDISYEQYF.

The rearrangement uses TRBV12-3 or TRBV12-4 and TRBJ1-4; no firm D call. Trimming shortened V by 0 bases and J by 8 bases, and 16 bases separated the two germline ends. The CDR3 loop spans 16 amino acids. In DNA form, the CDR3 reads TGTGCCAGCAGTTTAGCCAGGACGGGGATACGGGAAAAACTGTTTTTT. Protein product: CASSLARTGIREKLFF.

In its sample, this clonotype was seen a few times. The chain carries TRBV12-3 or TRBV12-4 and TRBJ2-7; possibly TRBD2 for D (6 bases). The last part of the DNA fits TRBJ2-5 better; the J call may be wrong. CDR3 size: 16 residues. The CDR3, as DNA: TGTGCCAGCAGTTTCCGCGCAGGGTGGAGGGGAGAGACCCAGTACTTC. Its protein product is CASSFRAGWRGETQYF.

V usage is TRBV29-1 and J usage is TRBJ1-1; no clear D. This CDR3 has 13 amino acids. The V end was cut by 2 bases, the J end by 2 bases, with 9 bases between. CDR1 SQVTM and CDR2 ANQGSEA come from the germline V gene. CDR3 coding DNA: TGCAGCGTTGAAAGGAATCCCAACACTGAAGCTTTCTTT. Its translation: CSVERNPNTEAFF.

The gene calls are TRBV28 and TRBJ2-3, with 10 bases matching TRBD2. Germline assignment: CDR1 MDHEN and CDR2 SYDVKM. The CDR3 loop spans 15 amino acids. The V gene end was trimmed by 6 bases and the J gene end by 6 bases; junction bases not matched to a gene: 9. This CDR3 is CASRTRAGGGDTQYF. The CDR3 coding sequence is TGTGCCAGCAGGACTCGAGCGGGAGGGGGGGATACGCAGTATTTT.

The chain joins TRBV6-5 to TRBJ1-2; D is unclear. V dropped 8 bases and J dropped 8 bases, with 12 bases sitting between them. The CDR3 consists of 11 residues. Germline lookup yields CDR1 MNHEY and CDR2 SVGAGI. The CDR3 DNA is TGTGCCAGCTCATCTCGGGAGGGCTACACCTTC. This encodes CASSSREGYTF.

V gene TRBV3-1 combines with J gene TRBJ1-1; D uncertain. Germline V gives CDR1 LGHDT, CDR2 YNNKEL (reference sequence). CDR3 length: 13 residues. V dropped 0 bases and J dropped 11 bases, with 13 bases sitting between them. The CDR3 nucleotides read TGTGCCAGCAGCCAAGAAGCGAGGACGAATGCTTTCTTT. Translation gives CASSQEARTNAFF.

This clonotype was recorded a few times. The chain has TRBV3-1 and TRBJ2-5; possible D gene TRBD2, 5 bases. Trimming took off 4 bases at V and 1 base at J, with 16 bases between the two ends. Germline V CDR1 and CDR2: LGHDT, YNNKEL (reference sequence). This CDR3 has 16 amino acids. The CDR3 sequence: CASSPRGRAPQETQYF. CDR3 in DNA: TGTGCCAGCAGCCCAAGAGGGAGAGCCCCCCAAGAGACCCAGTACTTC.

V and J are TRBV6-1 and TRBJ2-2; D may match TRBD1 or TRBD2 (5 bases each). CDR1 and CDR2 from the germline V gene are MNHNS and SASEGT. V was cut by 11 bases and J by 0 bases, with 16 bases left in between. The CDR3 covers 15 residues. The CDR3 DNA reads TGTGCCGGGGCTTCTAGCTGGGCGAACACCGGGGAGCTGTTTTTT. This encodes CAGASSWANTGELFF.